The 29 T cell receptor beta chains in this list originate from one sample, sequenced in a study of Tregs in tolerant kidney transplant recipients. Sequencing was performed with immunoSEQ multiplex PCR; in TCRdb, only in-frame clones are kept and a portion is missing. Its clone listing holds 30,000 or so clones. The starting material was CD8+ T cells from blood, obtained before the transplant. The receptors were gathered from a human donor who received a combined kidney and bone marrow transplant.

The DNA read from the CDR3 is TGTGCCATCAGTGGCGAGACAGGGAGGTCAGATACG. Encoded protein: CAISGETGRSDT. The whole CDR3 protein reads CAISGETGRSDTQYF. The chain recombines TRBV10-3 with TRBJ2-3, with D possibly matching TRBD1 (7 bases). The CDR3 goes on 3 residues after the read ends, and that part is filled in from the germline J gene. From germline, CDR1 is ENHRY and CDR2 SYGVKD. The CDR3 loop spans 15 amino acids. Trimming took 4 bases from V and 4 from J, leaving 15 bases between them.

This CDR3 is CASSAGSGAQPKEETQYF. The CDR3 DNA, read in part, is TGTGCCAGCAGTGCGGGGAGCGGAGCGCAGCCAAAGGAAGAGACC. The genes are TRBV2 and TRBJ2-5, with a possible D match to TRBD2 (5 bases). The CDR3 goes on 3 residues after the read ends, and that part is filled in from the germline J gene. The CDR3 has 18 residues. V dropped 4 bases and J dropped 3 bases, with 24 bases sitting between them. CDR1 and CDR2 from the germline V gene are SNHLY and FYNNEI.

Regarding this clone: Read data end 3 residues before the CDR3 end; the end is taken from the germline J gene. The V gene is TRBV27, the J gene TRBJ2-3; 7 positions agree with TRBD1. The CDR3 covers 15 residues. Unmatched junction bases numbered 11, after V lost 5 bases and J lost 6 bases. Germline V lookup: CDR1 MNHEY, CDR2 SMNVEV (reference sequence). The CDR3 DNA, read in part, is TGTGCCAGCAGTGTTGGGACAGCATTCATGGATACG. Its protein is CASSVGTAFMDT. The CDR3 in its entirety is CASSVGTAFMDTQYF.

In the case of this clone: From the germline J gene comes the end of the CDR3, since the read stops 3 residues before it. V and J are TRBV7-8 and TRBJ2-2; 13 positions match TRBD2. The CDR3 sequence is 16 residues long. After removal of 5 bases from V and 4 bases from J, the junction contained 4 bases not matched to a gene. In germline, CDR1 is SGHVS, CDR2 FQNEAQ. CDR3 sequence reads: CASSGLAGVLTGELFF. The sequenced part of the CDR3 DNA is TGTGCCAGCAGCGGACTAGCGGGAGTCCTCACCGGGGAG. The whole variable domain, filled in from reference TRBV7-8 and TRBJ2-2, reads GAGVSQSPRYKVAKRGQDVALRCDPISGHVSLFWYQQALGQGPEFLTYFQNEAQLDKSGLPSDRFFAERPEGSVSTLKIQRTQQEDSAVYLCASSGLAGVLTGELFFGEGSRLTVL.

Worth noting for this clone: The sequenced fragment ends 3 residues before the CDR3 boundary, so the rest is inferred from the germline J gene. This chain connects TRBV18 to TRBJ2-5, with TRBD1 matching 7 bases. CDR3 length: 15 amino acids. Germline V gives CDR1 KGHSH, CDR2 LQKENI. V gave up 3 bases and J gave up 2 bases; unmatched junction bases: 6. Partial CDR3 DNA: TGTGCCAGCTCACCGGGACAGTACCAACAAGAGACC. Protein: CASSPGQYQQET. The CDR3 in full is CASSPGQYQQETQYF. Complete variable domain (other parts from reference TRBV18 and TRBJ2-5): NAGVMQNPRHLVRRRGQEARLRCSPMKGHSHVYWYRQLPEEGLKFMVYLQKENIIDESGMPKERFSAEFPKEGPSILRIQQVVRGDSAAYFCASSPGQYQQETQYFGPGTRLLVL.

Comment on this clone: Germline and junction disagree at one end, which may indicate a read error. The CDR3 end lies 3 residues beyond the end of the read and is filled in from the germline J gene. The genes are TRBV4-2 and TRBJ2-5; 9 nucleotides align to TRBD2. The CDR3 consists of 14 residues. Germline V gives CDR1 LGHNA, CDR2 YNFKEQ. The part of the CDR3 DNA that was read is TGCGCCAGCAGCCCAAATAGCGGGGGAACGACC. It yields the protein CASSPNSGGTT. The complete CDR3 sequence is CASSPNSGGTTQYF.

Details on this clone: With the read ending 3 residues before the CDR3 end, the germline J gene is used to fill in that end. This sample includes further DNA sequences coding for the same CDR3. The rearrangement joins TRBV18 to TRBJ2-7, with 7 bases aligning to TRBD1. The J segment lost 3 bases and the V segment lost 3 bases, leaving 2 bases of the junction unmatched. This CDR3 has 13 amino acids. Per the germline V gene, CDR1 is KGHSH and CDR2 is LQKENI. The CDR3 is CASSPRDSYEQYF. The sequenced CDR3 bases are TGTGCCAGCTCACCCCGGGACAGCTACGAG.

With respect to this clone: The read ends 3 residues before the CDR3 terminus; that terminus is restored from the germline J gene. The genes are TRBV7-9 and TRBJ2-5; the match to TRBD1 covers 8 bases. V shed 5 bases and J 2 bases; nucleotides not matched to a gene: 7. The CDR3 runs to 15 residues. The V gene's germline CDR1 is SEHNR and CDR2 FQNEAQ (reference sequence). CDR3 amino acids: CASSQAGQAQETQYF. The covered CDR3 bases are TGTGCCAGCAGCCAGGCGGGACAGGCTCAAGAGACC.

Details on this clone: One end of the junction varies from germline; a read error may be responsible. The read ends 3 residues shy of where the CDR3 ends; the end is completed using the germline J gene. V is TRBV7-7 and J is TRBJ2-3; D might be TRBD2 (6 bases). CDR1 SSHAT and CDR2 FNYEAQ come from the germline V gene (reference sequence). The CDR3 totals 14 residues. CDR3 DNA (partial): TGTGCTAGCAGCCTCAGCGGGAGCACAGATACG. Its translation: CASSLSGSTDT. The whole CDR3 region reads CASSLSGSTDTQYF. Full variable domain (remainder filled in from reference TRBV7-7 and TRBJ2-3): GAGVSQSPRYKVTKRGQDVTLRCDPISSHATLYWYQQALGQGPEFLTYFNYEAQPDKSGLPSDRFSAERPEGSISTLTIQRTEQRDSAMYRCASSLSGSTDTQYFGPGTRLTVL.

The CDR3 sequence: CASSLVSSYEQYF. CDR3 DNA (partial): TGCGCCAGCAGCTTGGTCTCCTCCTACGAG. The V call is TRBV5-1, the J call TRBJ2-7; D gene ambiguous. The read ends 3 residues early relative to the CDR3; the germline J gene fills the gap. The germline V gene encodes CDR1 SGHRS and CDR2 YFSETQ. V lost 0 bases and J 0 bases, leaving 4 bases between the germline ends. CDR3 length: 13 residues. The full variable domain, in which reference TRBV5-1 and TRBJ2-7 provide the parts outside the CDR3, is KAGVTQTPRYLIKTRGQQVTLSCSPISGHRSVSWYQQTPGQGLQFLFEYFSETQRNKGNFPGRFSGRQFSNSRSEMNVSTLELGDSALYLCASSLVSSYEQYFGPGTRLTVT.

Of note for this clone: Read sequence stops 3 residues before the CDR3 end, and the germline J gene provides the missing end. This rearrangement joins TRBV29-1 to TRBJ2-3; D ambiguous. The germline V gene has CDR1 SQVTM and CDR2 ANQGSEA. This CDR3 contains 11 residues. CDR3 residues: CSVRRRFAQYF. CDR3 DNA (partial): TGCAGCGTTCGAAGAAGGTTCGCG.

About this clone itself: With the read ending 3 residues before the CDR3 end, the germline J gene is used to fill in that end. The chain carries TRBV5-1 and TRBJ2-7; TRBD2 matches 7 bases. This CDR3 is built from 13 residues. With 5 bases clipped from V and 2 bases from J, the junction kept 4 bases outside the gene matches. Germline values: CDR1 SGHRS, CDR2 YFSETQ. CDR3 DNA, as far as it was read: TGCGCCAGCAGAGGCGGGAGCCCCTACGAG. Protein sequence: CASRGGSPYE. The whole CDR3 sequence is CASRGGSPYEQYF.

Concerning this clone itself: The sequenced fragment ends 3 residues before the CDR3 boundary, so the rest is inferred from the germline J gene. The chain joins TRBV29-1 to TRBJ2-1, with 7 bases matching TRBD2. The length of the CDR3 is 11 residues. J was trimmed by 5 bases and V by 7 bases; bases with no gene match: 2. Germline CDR1 is SQVTM and CDR2 is ANQGSEA. The covered CDR3 bases are TGCAGCGGGGACTACAACAATGAG. Its translation: CSGDYNNE. The CDR3 as a whole reads CSGDYNNEQFF.

In the case of this clone: The CDR3 end lies 3 residues beyond the end of the read and is filled in from the germline J gene. The chain employs TRBV10-3 and TRBJ2-1, with D perhaps assigned TRBD1 or TRBD2 (5 bases each). Trimming removed 10 bases at V and 4 bases at J, with 17 bases between. The CDR3 loop spans 14 amino acids. CDR1 is ENHRY and CDR2 is SYGVKD in the germline V gene. Incomplete CDR3 DNA: TGTGCCACGGCGGAGGCAGGGTTTTACAATGAG. Translated, it gives CATAEAGFYNE. From start to end, the CDR3 is CATAEAGFYNEQFF.

As concerns this clone: Read coverage stops 3 residues before the CDR3 terminus; the germline J gene supplies the remainder. The chain has TRBV20-1 and TRBJ2-1, with 13 positions matching TRBD2. Germline CDR1 and CDR2: DFQATT and SNEGSKA (reference sequence). This CDR3 has 19 residues. With V trimmed by 1 base and J by 5 bases, 14 bases remained unmatched. The CDR3 bases that were read are TGCAGTGCTAGAGTAACGGGACTAGCGGGAATACTGCCCGACAATGAG. Its protein product is CSARVTGLAGILPDNE. The full CDR3 protein is CSARVTGLAGILPDNEQFF.

Comments on this clone: Read data end 3 residues before the CDR3 end; the end is taken from the germline J gene. The chain joins TRBV5-4 to TRBJ1-6; D may be TRBD1 (5 bases). Germline V gene data show CDR1 as SGHNT and CDR2 as YYREEE (reference sequence). V was clipped by 2 bases and J by 10 bases, with 10 bases between them. This CDR3 spans 13 amino acids. The covered CDR3 bases are TGTGCCAGCAGCTTCGGGGGTGGATCACCC. This translates into CASSFGGGSP. The CDR3 reads in full as CASSFGGGSPLHF.

This clone counts as medium-sized by frequency. The CDR3 end is not reached by the read, which stops 3 residues before it; the germline J gene fills it in. The rearrangement joins TRBV29-1 to TRBJ2-6; possibly TRBD1 for D (5 bases). The CDR3 is made up of 15 amino acids. Trimming shortened V by 0 bases and J by 6 bases, and 12 bases separated the two germline ends. From germline, CDR1 is SQVTM and CDR2 ANQGSEA. CDR3 DNA (partial): TGCAGCGTTGAAGACAGGGAACTCGAGGCCAACGTC. Its protein product is CSVEDRELEANV. The CDR3 as a whole reads CSVEDRELEANVLTF.

Points on this clone: The read falls 3 residues short of the CDR3 end, and the missing part is taken from the germline J gene. The chain employs TRBV6-1 and TRBJ2-7, with TRBD2 as a possible D gene (7 bases). The CDR3 spans 16 residues. The V end was cut by 1 base, the J end by 4 bases, with 17 bases between. The germline V gene encodes CDR1 MNHNS and CDR2 SASEGT. The sequenced part of the CDR3 DNA is TGTGCCAGCAGTGAAGGGGAATTCGGGGGGCGTTACGAG. It is translated as CASSEGEFGGRYE. The whole CDR3 protein reads CASSEGEFGGRYEQYF.

Concerning this clone itself: Read sequence stops 3 residues before the CDR3 end, and the germline J gene provides the missing end. V is TRBV7-2 and J is TRBJ2-5, with D perhaps TRBD1 (5 bases). The CDR3 is made up of 15 amino acids. The V end lost 5 bases, the J end lost 1 base, and 14 bases lay between the germline ends. The germline V gene encodes CDR1 SGHTA and CDR2 FQGNSA. The CDR3 loop is CASSRSPRAQETQYF. The part of the CDR3 DNA that was read is TGTGCCAGCAGCCGAAGCCCCAGGGCCCAAGAGACC.

In the case of this clone: The CDR3 extends 3 residues past the end of the read, so its final part is completed from the germline J gene. The rearrangement links TRBV7-9 to TRBJ2-7; no definite D call. In germline, CDR1 is SEHNR, CDR2 FQNEAQ (reference sequence). This CDR3 comprises 14 residues. The ends were cut back, 3 bases at V and 2 bases at J, with 11 bases in the middle. CDR3 DNA (partial): TGTGCCAGCAGCTTTGGCGGCAGCCCCTACGAG. Translation gives CASSFGGSPYE. The complete CDR3 reads CASSFGGSPYEQYF.

On this clone: The CDR3 extends 3 residues past the end of the read, so its final part is completed from the germline J gene. The chain links TRBV11-3 to TRBJ2-1; TRBD1 matches at 8 bases. From germline, CDR1 is SGHNT and CDR2 YENEEA. The CDR3 spans 14 residues. Losses at the gene ends were 5 bases for V and 6 bases for J; bases not matched to a gene: 6. CDR3 DNA (partial): TGTGCCAGCAGCGACGGGGGACAGGCCAATGAG. The encoded protein is CASSDGGQANE. The full CDR3 is CASSDGGQANEQFF.

Partial CDR3 DNA: TGTGCCAGCAGCCAACTCACCGGGACAGACACTGAA. This codes for CASSQLTGTDTE. The entire CDR3 protein is CASSQLTGTDTEAFF. The chain carries TRBV7-2 and TRBJ1-1; 7 nucleotides match TRBD1. The CDR3 goes on 3 residues after the read ends, and that part is filled in from the germline J gene. This CDR3 contains 15 residues. Trimming at V came to 5 bases and at J to 3 bases, leaving 9 bases not matched to a gene. Germline assignment: CDR1 SGHTA and CDR2 FQGNSA.

To note about this clone: The CDR3 extends 3 residues past the end of the read, so its final part is completed from the germline J gene. The V call is TRBV6-1, the J call TRBJ2-7; the match to TRBD2 covers 10 bases. Trimming at V came to 1 base and at J to 3 bases, leaving 6 bases not matched to a gene. CDR3 length: 16 residues. CDR1 and CDR2 (germline): MNHNS, SASEGT. CDR3 DNA (partial): TGTGCCAGCAGTGAAGGCGTAGCGGGAGGCTGCTACGAG. It codes for CASSEGVAGGCYE. The entire CDR3 reads CASSEGVAGGCYEQYF.

Comments on this clone: The read ends 3 residues shy of where the CDR3 ends; the end is completed using the germline J gene. The V and J genes are TRBV20-1 and TRBJ2-7; 8 bases are a match to TRBD1. Germline CDR1 is DFQATT and CDR2 is SNEGSKA (reference sequence). The V and J ends lost 4 bases and 4 bases, in that order; junction bases with no gene match: 9. The CDR3 has 14 amino acids. The DNA read from the CDR3 is TGCAGTGCTAAGAGGGCAGGGGGCGAGTACGAG. Translating gives CSAKRAGGEYE. In full, the CDR3 is CSAKRAGGEYEQYF.

In terms of frequency, this clone is medium-sized (0.01 to 0.1%). The read ends 3 residues early relative to the CDR3; the germline J gene fills the gap. The J gene is TRBJ1-5, the V gene TRBV12-3 or TRBV12-4; 9 nucleotides match TRBD1. After removal of 5 bases from V and 7 bases from J, the junction contained 6 bases not matched to a gene. CDR3 length: 14 amino acids. The CDR3 bases that were read are TGTGCCAGCAGTCCCGGGACAGGGTGGCAGCCC. It yields the protein CASSPGTGWQP. The entire CDR3 reads CASSPGTGWQPQHF.

In the case of this clone: The read ends 3 residues early relative to the CDR3; the germline J gene fills the gap. The chain carries TRBV30 and TRBJ1-1; D uncertain. V was shortened by 4 bases and J by 7 bases, with 16 bases between the two germline ends. Per the germline V gene, CDR1 is GTSNPN and CDR2 is SVGIG (reference sequence). The CDR3 has 13 residues. CDR3 loop: CAWNGAPDFEAFF. The CDR3 bases that were read are TGTGCCTGGAATGGTGCGCCCGACTTTGAA.

About this clone itself: With the read ending 3 residues before the CDR3 end, the germline J gene is used to fill in that end. The chain uses TRBV30 and TRBJ2-7; D uncertain. The CDR3 contains 11 residues. V lost 3 bases and J 4 bases, leaving 7 bases between the germline ends. The germline V gene has CDR1 GTSNPN and CDR2 SVGIG (reference sequence). The covered CDR3 bases are TGTGCCTGGAGATCGGGTTACGAG. Translated: CAWRSGYE. The entire CDR3 protein reads CAWRSGYEQYF.

A word on this clone: From the germline J gene comes the end of the CDR3, since the read stops 3 residues before it. The V gene is TRBV18, the J gene TRBJ2-7; 7 nucleotides align to TRBD1. This CDR3 spans 16 amino acids. Unmatched junction bases numbered 8, after V lost 3 bases and J lost 0 bases. Per the germline V gene, CDR1 is KGHSH and CDR2 is LQKENI. CDR3 residues: CASSPLTGVRSYEQYF. The DNA read from the CDR3 is TGTGCCAGCTCACCTCTAACAGGGGTCCGCTCCTACGAG.

For this clone: The sequence runs out 3 residues before the end of the CDR3; the remainder is reconstructed from the germline J gene. This chain uses TRBV20-1 with TRBJ1-1; D is unclear. The length of the CDR3 is 12 residues. The ends were cut back, 5 bases at V and 0 bases at J, with 7 bases in the middle. Germline V gives CDR1 DFQATT, CDR2 SNEGSKA (reference sequence). CDR3 sequence: CSARRVNTEAFF. Incomplete CDR3 DNA: TGCAGTGCTCGGCGGGTGAACACTGAA.